The 32 T cell receptor beta chains presented below share a single source sample, sequenced in a study of shared T cell receptors in the human thymus. Sequencing was performed with immunoSEQ multiplex PCR; in TCRdb, only in-frame clones are kept and a portion is missing. The sample shows 650,000 to 950,000 clones, 75% to 90% of them seen only once. These data also featured in a second study, about human thymus T cells.

Material for sequencing was thymocytes. The receptor set was obtained from a girl under three years old with a congenital heart defect.

The J gene is TRBJ2-5, the V gene TRBV10-3; 10 bases are a match to TRBD2. V shed 2 bases, J shed 4 bases, and the junction held 22 bases outside the gene matches. Looked up from germline, CDR1 is ENHRY and CDR2 is SYGVKD. The CDR3 sequence is 21 residues long. CDR3 protein: CAISEPLGLAGDHRLRETQYF. CDR3 nucleotide sequence: TGTGCCATCAGTGAGCCCTTGGGGCTAGCGGGGGATCACCGCCTCCGAGAGACCCAGTACTTC.

The rearrangement joins TRBV9 to TRBJ2-1, with 11 bases lining up with TRBD2. This CDR3 region has 18 residues. Trimming removed 2 bases from V and 0 bases from J; junction bases left unmatched: 7. Per germline, CDR1 SGDLS and CDR2 YYNGEE. The chain's CDR3 is CASSVSTSGDTSYNEQFF. CDR3 in DNA: TGTGCCAGCAGCGTTTCGACTAGCGGGGACACCTCCTACAATGAGCAGTTCTTC. The whole variable domain, remainder taken from reference TRBV9 and TRBJ2-1, is DSGVTQTPKHLITATGQRVTLRCSPRSGDLSVYWYQQSLDQGLQFLIQYYNGEERAKGNILERFSAQQFPDLHSELNLSSLELGDSALYFCASSVSTSGDTSYNEQFFGPGTRLTVL.

This rearrangement joins TRBV7-9 to TRBJ1-6; tentatively, D is TRBD1 (6 bases). V was shortened by 4 bases and J by 0 bases, with 16 bases between the two germline ends. CDR1 SEHNR and CDR2 FQNEAQ come from the germline V gene (reference sequence). The CDR3 has 18 amino acids. CDR3 in amino acids: CASSSVGGHRSYNSPLHF. The CDR3 DNA reads as TGTGCCAGCAGCTCGGTTGGGGGACACCGCTCCTATAATTCACCCCTCCACTTT.

This chain links TRBV7-2 with TRBJ1-5, with a possible D match to TRBD1 (6 bases). V lost 5 bases, J lost 7 bases, and 15 bases lay in between. This CDR3 has 14 amino acids. CDR1 SGHTA and CDR2 FQGNSA come from the germline V gene. CDR3 region: CASSGRGGAQPQHF. CDR3 nucleotides: TGTGCCAGCAGCGGTAGGGGGGGCGCGCAGCCCCAGCATTTT.

This CDR3 is CASSSPTGLGYTF. The CDR3 DNA is TGTGCCAGCAGTTCCCCGACAGGGTTAGGCTACACCTTC. This rearrangement joins TRBV6-5 to TRBJ1-2; TRBD1 aligns across 7 bases. The CDR3 extends over 13 amino acids. Germline CDR1 and CDR2: MNHEY and SVGAGI. V lost 4 bases, J lost 8 bases, and 7 bases stayed unmatched.

CDR3 sequence (DNA): TGTGCCAGCAGTTACGCTGACAGGTCCACTGAAGCTTTCTTT. Residues: CASSYADRSTEAFF. The V call is TRBV6-6, the J call TRBJ1-1, with D tentatively TRBD1 (6 bases). This CDR3 has 14 amino acids. Germline-derived CDR1 and CDR2 are MNHNY and SVGAGI (reference sequence). V lost 2 bases and J lost 4, with 11 bases in between.

V is TRBV16 and J is TRBJ1-3; D ambiguous. The CDR3 covers 16 residues. Germline CDR1 KGHSY, CDR2 FQNENV. V was shortened by 4 bases and J by 0 bases, with 13 bases between the two germline ends. CDR3 bases: TGTGCCAGCAGCCCTCTACGTAACCTCTCTGGAAACACCATATATTTT. The encoded protein is CASSPLRNLSGNTIYF.

Notes on this clone: Other DNA sequences in this specimen translate into the identical CDR3. V usage is TRBV27 and J usage is TRBJ2-2, with D unresolved. The CDR3 length is 12 residues. Trimming pared 5 bases from V and 4 bases from J, leaving 5 bases between. Germline V gene sequence: CDR1 MNHEY, CDR2 SMNVEV (reference sequence). CDR3 nucleotide sequence: TGTGCCAGCAGTCCATCCACCGGGGAGCTGTTTTTT. It codes for CASSPSTGELFF.

This clone has only one observation. This chain connects TRBV5-1 to TRBJ2-7; a possible D gene is TRBD1 (6 bases). This CDR3 comprises 17 residues. V lost 2 bases, J lost 2 bases, and 20 bases lay in between. Per the germline V gene, CDR1 is SGHRS and CDR2 is YFSETQ. CDR3 nucleotide sequence: TGCGCCAGCAGCTTAGCCCCACAGGGAGACCCTACCTACGAGCAGTACTTC. It encodes CASSLAPQGDPTYEQYF.

This chain connects TRBV5-5 to TRBJ1-2; D is perhaps TRBD1 (5 bases). The V end was cut by 3 bases, the J end by 1 base, with 13 bases between. This CDR3 has 15 amino acids. CDR1 is SGHKS, CDR2 YYEKEE, per germline (reference sequence). CDR3 amino acids: CASSSTAFLNYGYTF. The CDR3 coding sequence is TGTGCCAGCAGCTCGACAGCTTTCCTTAACTATGGCTACACCTTC.

The chain carries TRBV29-1 and TRBJ2-3; TRBD1 agrees at 7 bases. Trimming at V came to 7 bases and at J to 6 bases, leaving 13 bases not matched to a gene. Germline CDR1 and CDR2: SQVTM and ANQGSEA. This CDR3 has 14 residues. This CDR3 reads CSAIGQERSDTQYF. CDR3 DNA: TGCAGCGCCATCGGACAGGAGAGGAGCGATACGCAGTATTTT.

This chain joins TRBV19 and TRBJ2-1; 7 nucleotides agree with TRBD2. Germline V CDR1 and CDR2: LNHDA, SQIVND (reference sequence). The CDR3 is 13 amino acids. V gave up 6 bases and J gave up 8 bases; unmatched junction bases: 7. This CDR3 reads CASRFEGRDEQFF. CDR3 sequence (DNA): TGTGCCAGTAGGTTCGAAGGGAGGGATGAGCAGTTCTTC.

This clone was counted once. Compared with germline, one end of the junction differs, possibly owing to a read error. This chain links TRBV9 with TRBJ2-7; 7 bases are a match to TRBD1. This CDR3 region has 15 residues. The V gene's germline CDR1 is SGDLS and CDR2 YYNGEE. The CDR3 nucleotides read TGTGCCAGCAACGTAGGTGGGGCAGGACAGGACGAGCAGTACTTC. Amino acid sequence: CASNVGGAGQDEQYF. The entire variable domain, with the rest obtained from reference TRBV9 and TRBJ2-7, is as follows: DSGVTQTPKHLITATGQRVTLRCSPRSGDLSVYWYQQSLDQGLQFLIQYYNGEERAKGNILERFSAQQFPDLHSELNLSSLELGDSALYFCASNVGGAGQDEQYFGPGTRLTVT.

This rearrangement joins TRBV6-5 to TRBJ1-4, with unresolved D. This CDR3 contains 15 residues. The V end lost 7 bases, the J end lost 8 bases, and 20 bases lay between the germline ends. CDR1 MNHEY and CDR2 SVGAGI come from the germline V gene. Here the CDR3 DNA reads TGTGCCAGCACCAACATGAGCGTTCCGGGGGAAAAACTGTTTTTT. Translation gives CASTNMSVPGEKLFF.

The chain recombines TRBV14 with TRBJ1-4; D possibly corresponds to TRBD1 (5 bases). The CDR3 loop spans 17 amino acids. The V end was cut by 0 bases, the J end by 14 bases, with 25 bases between. The germline CDR1 and CDR2 sequences are SGHDN and FVKESK. The CDR3 protein is CASSQDGQGRLDPGLFF. The CDR3 DNA reads TGTGCCAGCAGCCAAGATGGACAAGGACGACTAGATCCTGGGCTGTTTTTT.

The rearrangement links TRBV4-1 to TRBJ1-1, with 7 bases lining up with TRBD1. V lost 0 bases and J lost 6; bases outside the gene matches: 10. The CDR3 extends over 16 amino acids. Looked up from germline, CDR1 is MGHRA and CDR2 is YSYEKL. CDR3 residues: CASSQESGGKGSEAFF. The CDR3 region has the DNA TGCGCCAGCAGCCAAGAATCAGGGGGGAAGGGATCTGAAGCTTTCTTT.

The chain employs TRBV5-1 and TRBJ2-5, with 9 positions matching TRBD2. The trim removed 6 bases at V and 2 bases at J, leaving 14 bases unmatched. There are 17 residues in the CDR3. Germline V gene data show CDR1 as SGHRS and CDR2 as YFSETQ. As DNA, the CDR3 is TGCGCCAGCAATCGAGGAGCGGGGGGATCGTATCAAGAGACCCAGTACTTC. It encodes CASNRGAGGSYQETQYF.

J is TRBJ1-6 and V is TRBV6-1; tentatively, D is TRBD1 (5 bases). The CDR3 consists of 11 residues. CDR1 is MNHNS, CDR2 SASEGT, per germline. V was cut by 5 bases and J by 14 bases, with 10 bases left in between. The CDR3 region has the DNA TGTGCCAGCAGTTCCGGGGGGTCCCTCCACTTT. Translating gives CASSSGGSLHF.

The chain joins TRBV4-3 to TRBJ1-1, with D possibly being TRBD1 (6 bases). The CDR3 contains 17 residues. Trimming took off 2 bases at V and 5 bases at J, with 21 bases between the two ends. Germline V CDR1 and CDR2: LGHNA, YSLEER. Written as DNA, the CDR3 is TGCGCCAGCAGCCAACGGCAAGAACAGGGTATCTTAACTGAAGCTTTCTTT. This sequence encodes CASSQRQEQGILTEAFF.

In this sample, this clone turned up once. This sequence joins TRBV4-1 and TRBJ1-4; 7 positions agree with TRBD1. The germline V gene has CDR1 MGHRA and CDR2 YSYEKL. The CDR3 contains 17 residues. Germline trimming cut 0 bases from V and 2 bases from J; bases unmatched to any gene: 6. The CDR3 protein is CASSQDVRGATNEKLFF. The CDR3 nucleotides are TGCGCCAGCAGCCAAGACGTCAGGGGGGCGACTAATGAAAAACTGTTTTTT.

The chain has TRBV4-3 and TRBJ2-2; 8 bases agree with TRBD1. The germline CDR1 and CDR2 sequences are LGHNA and YSLEER. This CDR3 has 17 amino acids. The V gene end was trimmed by 1 base and the J gene end by 8 bases; junction bases not matched to a gene: 12. Here the CDR3 DNA reads TGCGCCAGCAGCCAAGGCATCTCGGACAGGGCCCATGGGGAGCTGTTTTTT. As protein: CASSQGISDRAHGELFF.

In its sample, this clone was seen once. This chain joins TRBV9 and TRBJ1-1, with D maybe TRBD1 (5 bases). This CDR3 is 14 amino acids long. V was cut by 4 bases and J by 1 base, with 11 bases left in between. Germline lookup yields CDR1 SGDLS and CDR2 YYNGEE. The CDR3 region has the DNA TGTGCCAGCAGCAGGGGTTTAGGGAACACTGAAGCTTTCTTT. Protein product: CASSRGLGNTEAFF.

In regard to this clone: Other DNA variants within this sample encode the same CDR3. The chain couples TRBV5-4 to TRBJ1-1; perhaps TRBD1 as D (5 bases). This CDR3 has 13 amino acids. Deletions cut 4 bases from V and 1 base from J, with 8 bases between. The germline CDR1 and CDR2 sequences are SGHNT and YYREEE (reference sequence). This CDR3 is CASSLTENTEAFF. The CDR3 DNA reads TGTGCCAGCAGCCTGACAGAGAACACTGAAGCTTTCTTT.

This chain uses TRBV7-7 with TRBJ2-2; tentative D call: TRBD2 (6 bases). Trimming cost V 5 bases and J 6 bases, with 22 bases left between them. Germline CDR1 and CDR2: SSHAT and FNYEAQ (reference sequence). This CDR3 comprises 17 residues. The CDR3 here is CASSTRTRDWGAGELFF. Written as DNA, the CDR3 is TGTGCCAGCAGCACAAGAACCCGGGACTGGGGGGCCGGGGAGCTGTTTTTT. Variable domain in full (rest from reference TRBV7-7 and TRBJ2-2): GAGVSQSPRYKVTKRGQDVTLRCDPISSHATLYWYQQALGQGPEFLTYFNYEAQPDKSGLPSDRFSAERPEGSISTLTIQRTEQRDSAMYRCASSTRTRDWGAGELFFGEGSRLTVL.

The rearrangement uses TRBV15 and TRBJ1-1, with a tentative D call TRBD1 (5 bases). Deletions cut 7 bases from V and 3 bases from J, with 15 bases between. The CDR3 sequence is 14 residues long. Germline CDR1 is LNHNV and CDR2 is YYDKDF (reference sequence). CDR3 DNA: TGTGCCACCACTAAAGATACAGGAGACACTGAAGCTTTCTTT. Translation gives CATTKDTGDTEAFF.

J is TRBJ2-2 and V is TRBV5-1; tentatively, D is TRBD1 (5 bases). V dropped 4 bases and J dropped 2 bases, with 15 bases sitting between them. This CDR3 is 16 amino acids long. CDR1 and CDR2 (germline): SGHRS, YFSETQ. CDR3 region: CASSLGPRVNTGELFF. CDR3 coding DNA: TGCGCCAGCAGCCTAGGTCCCAGGGTCAACACCGGGGAGCTGTTTTTT.

The chain carries TRBV19 and TRBJ1-4; no definite D call. The length of the CDR3 is 13 residues. Germline V gene lookup returns CDR1 LNHDA and CDR2 SQIVND (reference sequence). V was trimmed by 6 bases and J by 2 bases, leaving 7 bases between them. The CDR3 is CASSLPTNEKLFF. The CDR3, as DNA: TGTGCCAGTAGCCTCCCGACTAATGAAAAACTGTTTTTT. Full variable domain (outside the CDR3, taken from reference TRBV19 and TRBJ1-4): DGGITQSPKYLFRKEGQNVTLSCEQNLNHDAMYWYRQDPGQGLRLIYYSQIVNDFQKGDIAEGYSVSREKKESFPLTVTSAQKNPTAFYLCASSLPTNEKLFFGSGTQLSVL.

This rearrangement joins TRBV7-2 to TRBJ1-2, with D possibly matching TRBD1 (5 bases). The CDR3 loop spans 15 amino acids. Per the germline V gene, CDR1 is SGHTA and CDR2 is FQGNSA. V was pared by 2 bases and J by 8 bases, with 18 bases between. CDR3 loop: CASSLTVSGVWGYTF. The CDR3 bases are TGTGCCAGCAGCTTAACAGTGTCGGGGGTTTGGGGCTACACCTTC.

The V and J genes are TRBV19 and TRBJ2-5; perhaps TRBD2 as D (5 bases). Germline assignment: CDR1 LNHDA and CDR2 SQIVND (reference sequence). V lost 3 bases, J lost 4 bases, and 12 bases lay in between. CDR3 length: 14 amino acids. Written as DNA, the CDR3 is TGTGCCAGTAGTATCCACATCCGGGGAGAGACCCAGTACTTC. This translates into CASSIHIRGETQYF.

This chain uses TRBV18 with TRBJ2-3, with TRBD1 matching over 7 bases. The CDR3 loop spans 16 amino acids. Germline V gene data show CDR1 as KGHSH and CDR2 as LQKENI. The V and J ends lost 5 bases and 0 bases, in that order; junction bases with no gene match: 8. The DNA for the CDR3 is TGTGCCAGCTCATCATCACGGGACAGAAGCACAGATACGCAGTATTTT. It is translated as CASSSSRDRSTDTQYF.

The chain links TRBV7-9 to TRBJ1-1, with D tentatively TRBD1 (6 bases). This CDR3 region has 14 residues. Trimming took 6 bases from V and 2 from J, leaving 13 bases between them. Germline V gives CDR1 SEHNR, CDR2 FQNEAQ (reference sequence). The chain's CDR3 is CASSQDRPNTEAFF. For the CDR3, the DNA is TGTGCCAGCAGTCAGGACAGACCAAACACTGAAGCTTTCTTT.

This clone was counted a few times. The sample has other DNA sequences that encode this CDR3 too. This chain uses TRBV2 with TRBJ1-6; D is possibly TRBD1 (5 bases). CDR3 length equals 13 residues. V lost 4 bases and J 10 bases, leaving 11 bases between the germline ends. CDR1 is SNHLY and CDR2 is FYNNEI in the germline V gene. CDR3 in DNA: TGTGCCAGCAGTGCAGGGTTAGGGTCACCCCTCCACTTT. This encodes CASSAGLGSPLHF.